These 32 T cell receptor beta chains came from one sample sequenced in a study of T cells in Graves' hyperthyroidism and ophthalmopathy (dated by TCRdb to between 2017 and 2020). To prepare the library, multiplex PCR was applied. The reads were generated on an Illumina HiSeq 2000. TCR beta CDR3 regions were amplified from RNA transcripts. A first-round RT-PCR of the TCR CDR3 used the HTBI primer set with the Qiagen OneStep RT-PCR kit. TCRdb took the public reads, trimmed them with fastp at Q25, ran MiXCR for clone calling and kept in-frame beta chains. Duplicate CDR3 protein sequences are folded into a single record with the most common DNA and genes. This sample is represented by approximately 870,000 distinct CDR3 sequences; over 35% of them were singletons. The biggest ten clones account for 8.9% of the sample. The material sequenced was blood. These receptors were collected from a man in his late teens or twenties with Graves' hyperthyroidism.

CDR3 DNA sequence: TGCAGCGCCAGAGGAGAAGATCACTGGAAAGCTTTCTTT. It is translated as CSARGEDHWKAFF. The V gene is TRBV29-1, the J gene TRBJ1-1; D uncertain. V was pared by 7 bases and J by 9 bases, with 21 bases between. Germline V gene sequence: CDR1 SQVTM, CDR2 ANQGSEA. The CDR3 has 13 residues.

This clonotype was seen a handful of times. DNA for the CDR3: TGCAGCGCAAGGACAGTCCAAGAGACCCAGTACTTC. This gives the protein CSARTVQETQYF. The rearrangement joins TRBV29-1 to TRBJ2-5, with a weak D call TRBD1 (6 bases). The germline V gene encodes CDR1 SQVTM and CDR2 ANQGSEA. V was pared by 7 bases and J by 1 base, with 10 bases between. The CDR3 length is 12 residues. Using reference TRBV29-1 and TRBJ2-5 for the parts outside the CDR3, the full variable domain is SAVISQKPSRDICQRGTSLTIQCQVDSQVTMMFWYRQQPGQSLTLIATANQGSEATYESGFVIDKFPISRPNLTFSTLTVSNMSPEDSSIYLCSARTVQETQYFGPGTRLLVL.

Details on this clonotype: This may stem from a read error, because a much larger clone lies one nucleotide away. The rearrangement joins TRBV12-3 or TRBV12-4 to TRBJ2-5, with D perhaps matching TRBD1 (6 bases). This CDR3 is built from 14 residues. This CDR3 reads CASSLTGRGETQHF. In DNA form, the CDR3 reads TGTGCCAGCAGTTTAACAGGGCGAGGAGAGACCCAGCACTTC.

This chain joins TRBV9 and TRBJ1-1, with D possibly TRBD1 on 5 matching bases. The CDR3 consists of 15 residues. V dropped 0 bases and J dropped 1 base, with 10 bases sitting between them. Germline-derived CDR1 and CDR2 are SGDLS and YYNGEE. The CDR3 DNA sequence: TGTGCCAGCAGCGTAGGGGGGGGACCGAACACTGAAGCTTTCTTT. This gives the protein CASSVGGGPNTEAFF.

A note on this clonotype: The conserved phenylalanine or tryptophan normally closing the CDR3 is absent here, so this likely arose from a read error. Because the CDR3's place on the DNA is in doubt, the DNA is left out and the CDR3 is given as listed by TCRdb. The J gene is TRBJ2-7, the V gene TRBV2. The germline V gene has CDR1 SNHLY and CDR2 FYNNEI. The CDR3 contains 8 residues when both ends are counted. CDR3 in amino acids: CARGEENT.

This clonotype has ten or more counts. The chain recombines TRBV15 with TRBJ2-7, with a tentative D call TRBD2 (6 bases). V lost 0 bases to trimming and J lost 6 bases, with 18 bases between them. Germline values: CDR1 LNHNV, CDR2 YYDKDF (reference sequence). The CDR3 loop spans 16 amino acids. The DNA of the CDR3 is TGTGCCACCAGCAGAGATAACGGCGGGGAGGTGGCCGAGCAGTACTTC. This translates into CATSRDNGGEVAEQYF.

This clonotype has just one count. The chain uses TRBV12-3 or TRBV12-4 and TRBJ1-4, with D possibly TRBD1 on 6 matching bases. The CDR3 consists of 16 residues. Trimming shortened V by 6 bases and J by 5 bases, and 19 bases separated the two germline ends. The CDR3 bases are TGTGCCAGCAGGGGGGGGGCGGACGGGGGAAATGAAAAACTGTTTTTT. This sequence encodes CASRGGADGGNEKLFF.

Notes on this clonotype: One end of the junction varies from germline; a read error may be responsible. The chain uses TRBV2 and TRBJ1-5, with no clear D. CDR3 length: 16 residues. From germline, CDR1 is SNHLY and CDR2 FYNNEI. The CDR3 DNA is TGTGTCAGCTTTCCGGCGAGGCGCGATGCGGGTCAGCCCCAGCATTTT. Translated, it gives CVSFPARRDAGQPQHF.

This clonotype has only one observation. A clone one base away is much larger, so this may be a read error. The chain employs TRBV10-3 and TRBJ1-2; D remains ambiguous. The CDR3 loop spans 14 amino acids. The germline V gene has CDR1 ENHRY and CDR2 SYGVKD. Trimming removed 6 bases at V and 3 bases at J, with 14 bases between. This CDR3 is CAISPSEEYYGYTF. The CDR3 DNA is TGTGCCATCAGCCCCTCCGAAGAATACTATGGCTACACCTTC.

This clonotype was detected once. The rearrangement joins TRBV10-3 to TRBJ1-2; D not resolved. Germline V gene sequence: CDR1 ENHRY, CDR2 SYGVKD. This CDR3 has 12 amino acids. V lost 7 bases, J lost 3 bases, and 9 bases lay in between. The CDR3: CAIIDWDYGYTF. The CDR3 coding sequence is TGTGCCATCATCGACTGGGACTATGGCTACACCTTC.

The CDR3 DNA reads TGTGCCAGTTACGAAGGGAGCACTGAAGCTTTCTTT. Residues: CASYEGSTEAFF. The rearrangement uses TRBV25-1 and TRBJ1-1; D is uncertain. Trimming removed 9 bases at V and 4 bases at J, with 12 bases between. The CDR3 spans 12 residues. CDR1 and CDR2 from the germline V gene are MGHDK and SYGVNS. Looking up the rest from reference TRBV25-1 and TRBJ1-1 gives the full variable domain: EADIYQTPRYLVIGTGKKITLECSQTMGHDKMYWYQQDPGMELHLIHYSYGVNSTEKGDLSSESTVSRIRTEHFPLTLESARPSHTSQYLCASYEGSTEAFFGQGTRLTVV.

This clonotype was seen a few times. The chain links TRBV19 to TRBJ2-7; the D gene is possibly TRBD2 (6 bases). CDR1 is LNHDA and CDR2 is SQIVND in the germline V gene (reference sequence). V was shortened by 4 bases and J by 3 bases, with 13 bases between the two germline ends. CDR3 length: 14 amino acids. The CDR3 sequence is CASSSRLVGYEQYF. The CDR3 DNA reads TGTGCCAGTAGTAGCCGACTAGTGGGCTACGAGCAGTACTTC. The whole variable domain, remainder taken from reference TRBV19 and TRBJ2-7, is DGGITQSPKYLFRKEGQNVTLSCEQNLNHDAMYWYRQDPGQGLRLIYYSQIVNDFQKGDIAEGYSVSREKKESFPLTVTSAQKNPTAFYLCASSSRLVGYEQYFGPGTRLTVT.

This clonotype was observed many times. In nucleotides, the CDR3 is TGTGCCAGCAGCCAGACAGGGGAAGAGACCCAGTACTTC. Residues: CASSQTGEETQYF. The rearrangement joins TRBV7-2 to TRBJ2-5, with 8 bases lining up with TRBD1. Germline trimming cut 5 bases from V and 3 bases from J; bases unmatched to any gene: 2. The germline V gene has CDR1 SGHTA and CDR2 FQGNSA. The CDR3 is 13 amino acids.

Many counts were recorded for this clonotype. The chain has TRBV29-1 and TRBJ2-7, with 11 bases that match TRBD1. The CDR3 is made up of 14 amino acids. CDR1 is SQVTM, CDR2 ANQGSEA, per germline. The V and J ends lost 4 bases and 3 bases, in that order; junction bases with no gene match: 5. CDR3 residues: CSVGAGQGGYEQYF. CDR3 nucleotides: TGCAGCGTTGGAGCGGGACAGGGGGGCTACGAGCAGTACTTC.

The chain carries TRBV19 and TRBJ2-3; 7 positions agree with TRBD1. The V segment lost 0 bases and the J segment 4 bases; nucleotides outside the gene matches: 4. This CDR3 is 15 amino acids long. Per germline, CDR1 LNHDA and CDR2 SQIVND (reference sequence). CDR3 sequence reads: CASSIEGQGADTQYF. CDR3 coding DNA: TGTGCCAGTAGTATAGAGGGCCAGGGGGCAGATACGCAGTATTTT.

A few counts support this clonotype. The chain carries TRBV12-3 or TRBV12-4 and TRBJ1-5; D unresolved. Trimming pared 6 bases from V and 5 bases from J, leaving 11 bases between. The length of the CDR3 is 13 residues. CDR3 in amino acids: CASSPNLDQPQHF. The DNA for the CDR3 is TGTGCCAGCAGCCCTAATTTGGATCAGCCCCAGCATTTT.

About this clonotype: A much larger clonotype is one base distant, so this may be a read error. The J gene is TRBJ2-7, the V gene TRBV15; 13 bases align to TRBD2. In germline, CDR1 is LNHNV, CDR2 YYDKDF (reference sequence). This CDR3 comprises 15 residues. In DNA, the CDR3 is TGTGCCACCAGCGTAGGACTAGCGGGAGAGGACGAGCAGCACTTC. This gives the protein CATSVGLAGEDEQHF. Using reference TRBV15 and TRBJ2-7 for the parts outside the CDR3, the full variable domain is DAMVIQNPRYQVTQFGKPVTLSCSQTLNHNVMYWYQQKSSQAPKLLFHYYDKDFNNEADTPDNFQSRRPNTSFCFLDIRSPGLGDTAMYLCATSVGLAGEDEQHFGPGTRLTVT.

The rearrangement uses TRBV9 and TRBJ1-1; D possibly corresponds to TRBD1 (5 bases). The CDR3 is 15 amino acids. Trimming removed 0 bases from V and 4 bases from J, with 13 bases in between. Germline values: CDR1 SGDLS, CDR2 YYNGEE. CDR3 amino acids: CASSVGGAVSTEAFF. The DNA of the CDR3 is TGTGCCAGCAGCGTAGGTGGGGCTGTAAGCACTGAAGCTTTCTTT.

V and J are TRBV19 and TRBJ2-5; no clear D. From germline, CDR1 is LNHDA and CDR2 SQIVND (reference sequence). This CDR3 is 13 amino acids long. V lost 2 bases and J 7 bases, leaving 11 bases between the germline ends. CDR3 region: CASSIRTVGTQYF. The CDR3 DNA reads as TGTGCCAGTAGTATAAGAACAGTTGGGACCCAGTACTTC.

This clonotype turned up a few times. The chain combines TRBV9 with TRBJ2-2; weak D call: TRBD2 (5 bases). V was shortened by 2 bases and J by 4 bases, with 9 bases between the two germline ends. The CDR3 is 14 residues long. Germline lookup yields CDR1 SGDLS and CDR2 YYNGEE. CDR3 residues: CASSVGVATGELFF. For the CDR3, the DNA is TGTGCCAGCAGCGTCGGGGTTGCCACCGGGGAGCTGTTTTTT.

The V and J genes are TRBV19 and TRBJ1-1; D call uncertain. V was clipped by 4 bases and J by 6 bases, with 27 bases between them. Germline V CDR1 and CDR2: LNHDA, SQIVND (reference sequence). There are 18 residues in the CDR3. CDR3 region: CASSTYSGMTGGVAEAFF. As DNA, the CDR3 is TGTGCCAGTAGTACCTACTCTGGAATGACCGGCGGGGTCGCTGAAGCTTTCTTT.

Ten or more counts support this clonotype. The V gene is TRBV24-1, the J gene TRBJ2-5; TRBD2 matches 12 bases. V was pared by 1 base and J by 5 bases, with 4 bases of the junction left unmatched. This CDR3 is built from 16 residues. Per germline, CDR1 KGHDR and CDR2 SFDVKD. CDR3 protein: CATSDFQLAGGETQYF. CDR3 DNA: TGTGCCACCAGTGATTTCCAACTAGCGGGAGGTGAGACCCAGTACTTC.

Turning to this clonotype: The germline gene is not matched at one end of the junction; a read error may be the cause. The CDR3 region is CASSPRLEGF. The CDR3 coding sequence is TGTGCCAGCAGCCCTCGACTTGAAGGGTTC. J is TRBJ2-5 and V is TRBV7-9; D unresolved. The CDR3 sequence is 10 residues long. Germline values: CDR1 SEHNR, CDR2 FQNEAQ (reference sequence).

This clonotype appeared a few times. The chain links TRBV2 to TRBJ2-7; 7 positions agree with TRBD2. J was trimmed by 7 bases and V by 7 bases; bases with no gene match: 4. The CDR3 spans 11 residues. In germline, CDR1 is SNHLY, CDR2 FYNNEI. The CDR3 nucleotides read TGTGCCAGCACTTGGCGGGGGGAGCAGTACTTC. Protein sequence: CASTWRGEQYF.

This clonotype appeared many times. This rearrangement joins TRBV2 to TRBJ1-5; TRBD1 matches 8 bases. The germline CDR1 and CDR2 sequences are SNHLY and FYNNEI. V gave up 10 bases and J gave up 4 bases; unmatched junction bases: 6. There are 13 residues in the CDR3. CDR3 residues: CATRQGANQPQHF. Written as DNA, the CDR3 is TGTGCCACCAGGCAGGGGGCGAATCAGCCCCAGCATTTT.

This clonotype was observed a handful of times. The chain is built from TRBV2 and TRBJ1-1; 9 bases agree with TRBD1. Germline trimming cut 6 bases from V and 11 bases from J; bases unmatched to any gene: 13. Germline V lookup: CDR1 SNHLY, CDR2 FYNNEI. The length of the CDR3 is 14 residues. CDR3: CASSLGARQGGAFF. The CDR3 DNA is TGTGCCAGCAGCTTAGGTGCCCGACAGGGGGGCGCTTTCTTT.

In this sample, this clonotype turned up many times. V gene TRBV10-2 combines with J gene TRBJ1-6; 8 bases are a match to TRBD1. The CDR3 sequence is 18 residues long. Trimming cost V 0 bases and J 4 bases; bases outside gene matches: 8. Germline values: CDR1 WSHSY, CDR2 SAAADI. CDR3 in DNA: TGCGCCAGCAGTGAGTCGCAGGGGGCGCATATATATAATTCACCCCTCCACTTT. This encodes CASSESQGAHIYNSPLHF.

To note about this clonotype: Just one base apart from a much larger clone, this may be a read error. The chain employs TRBV19 and TRBJ1-6; no clear D. In germline, CDR1 is LNHDA, CDR2 SQIVND (reference sequence). The V end was cut by 7 bases, the J end by 5 bases, with 18 bases between. The CDR3 runs 16 residues. CDR3 coding DNA: TGTGCCAGTACCCCAGGCCAGGAACGCCATAATTCACCCCTCCACTTT. Protein product: CASTPGQERHNSPLHF.

This clonotype was seen ten or more times. The J gene is TRBJ2-5, the V gene TRBV9; 7 nucleotides align to TRBD2. Germline values: CDR1 SGDLS, CDR2 YYNGEE. V dropped 0 bases and J dropped 4; count of bases not matched to a gene: 6. This CDR3 is built from 15 residues. The CDR3 protein is CASSVAGGLVETQYF. CDR3 in DNA: TGTGCCAGCAGCGTAGCGGGGGGATTAGTAGAGACCCAGTACTTC. Full variable domain (rest looked up from reference TRBV9 and TRBJ2-5): DSGVTQTPKHLITATGQRVTLRCSPRSGDLSVYWYQQSLDQGLQFLIQYYNGEERAKGNILERFSAQQFPDLHSELNLSSLELGDSALYFCASSVAGGLVETQYFGPGTRLLVL.

V gene TRBV2 combines with J gene TRBJ1-2; unclear D gene. The CDR3 has 10 residues. Germline V gives CDR1 SNHLY, CDR2 FYNNEI. In DNA form, the CDR3 reads TGTGCTAGTTGGGGCTATGGCTACACCTTC. This codes for CASWGYGYTF.

In this sample, this clonotype turned up a few times. This chain joins TRBV20-1 and TRBJ1-5; D is unclear. V lost 0 bases to trimming and J lost 5 bases, with 17 bases between them. Germline V gene sequence: CDR1 DFQATT, CDR2 SNEGSKA (reference sequence). This CDR3 spans 16 amino acids. The CDR3 nucleotides read TGCAGTGCTAGAGACTTCCGGGAATTCCCCGATCAGCCCCAGCATTTT. Its translation: CSARDFREFPDQPQHF.

A few counts support this clonotype. The gene calls are TRBV29-1 and TRBJ1-3; D is unclear. Germline CDR1 is SQVTM and CDR2 is ANQGSEA. V shed 5 bases and J shed 0 bases, with 11 bases lying between them. The CDR3 spans 14 residues. Here the CDR3 reads CSVPDPASGNTIYF. The DNA of the CDR3 is TGCAGCGTTCCGGACCCGGCCTCTGGAAACACCATATATTTT.